These 32 T cell receptor beta chains were all obtained from the same sample, sequenced in a study of patients and donors after allogeneic stem cell transplantation. TCRdb re-derived calls from the RT-PCR reads in MiXCR, one entry per CDR3 protein. This sample has over 150,000 distinct CDR3 sequences; approximately 28% occur once, and the top ten carry roughly 3%. The sample was blood, either unsorted or a sorted T cell fraction (not recorded which). The receptors stem from a human donor who was either an allogeneic HSCT recipient or a stem cell or donor lymphocyte infusion donor (not recorded which). It is not recorded whose cells these are; they may come from a transplant donor.

The CDR3 DNA follows: TGCGCCAGCAGCCAAGCGTCCGGGGGGAATTATGGCTACACCTTC. Translating it yields CASSQASGGNYGYTF. The chain carries TRBV4-1 and TRBJ1-2; possibly TRBD1 for D (5 bases). CDR1 MGHRA and CDR2 YSYEKL come from the germline V gene. V shed 1 base and J shed 5 bases, with 14 bases lying between them. This CDR3 is built from 15 residues.

This clonotype appeared many times. This chain joins TRBV6-6 and TRBJ1-3; no clear D. This CDR3 contains 16 residues. Germline V gene lookup returns CDR1 MNHNY and CDR2 SVGAGI (reference sequence). V lost 4 bases and J 0 bases, leaving 13 bases between the germline ends. The CDR3 here is CASSLGQLNSGNTIYF. The CDR3 region has the DNA TGTGCCAGCAGTTTGGGCCAGTTAAACTCTGGAAACACCATATATTTT.

This clonotype has just a few counts. This chain uses TRBV10-1 with TRBJ2-1; 11 nucleotides match TRBD2. Germline V CDR1 and CDR2: WNHNN, SYGVQD (reference sequence). The CDR3 consists of 15 residues. Trimming removed 6 bases from V and 5 bases from J; junction bases left unmatched: 6. Here the CDR3 DNA reads TGCGCCAGCAGAAAAGGGACTAGCGGAAACAATGAGCAGTTCTTC. It encodes CASRKGTSGNNEQFF.

The chain uses TRBV5-5 and TRBJ2-2; no definite D call. Per germline, CDR1 SGHKS and CDR2 YYEKEE (reference sequence). This CDR3 comprises 16 residues. V shed 0 bases and J shed 6 bases, with 15 bases lying between them. CDR3 region: CASSLVSLRTAGELFF. CDR3 in DNA: TGTGCCAGCAGCTTGGTGTCTCTCAGAACGGCCGGGGAGCTGTTTTTT.

The chain is built from TRBV7-9 and TRBJ2-7, with 7 bases identical to TRBD1. Germline values: CDR1 SEHNR, CDR2 FQNEAQ (reference sequence). Trimming at V came to 0 bases and at J to 2 bases, leaving 1 base not matched to a gene. This CDR3 region has 14 residues. The CDR3 nucleotides are TGTGCCAGCAGCTTAGCGACAGGGCCCTACGAGCAGTACTTC. Translating gives CASSLATGPYEQYF. Full variable domain (missing parts from reference TRBV7-9 and TRBJ2-7): DTGVSQNPRHKITKRGQNVTFRCDPISEHNRLYWYRQTLGQGPEFLTYFQNEAQLEKSRLLSDRFSAERPKGSFSTLEIQRTEQGDSAMYLCASSLATGPYEQYFGPGTRLTVT.

For the CDR3, the DNA is TGTGCCAGCAGCTTCTTTGGTGGAGATGGCTCCTACGAGCAGTACTTC. This gives the protein CASSFFGGDGSYEQYF. The rearrangement links TRBV7-6 to TRBJ2-7; no clear D gene. This CDR3 comprises 16 residues. V was trimmed by 3 bases and J by 0 bases, leaving 15 bases between them. Germline assignment: CDR1 SGHVS and CDR2 FNYEAQ. Variable domain in full (rest from reference TRBV7-6 and TRBJ2-7): GAGVSQSPRYKVTKRGQDVALRCDPISGHVSLYWYRQALGQGPEFLTYFNYEAQQDKSGLPNDRFSAERPEGSISTLTIQRTEQRDSAMYRCASSFFGGDGSYEQYFGPGTRLTVT.

The rearrangement joins TRBV4-3 to TRBJ2-2; D is undetermined. CDR1 and CDR2 from the germline V gene are LGHNA and YSLEER. The V end lost 0 bases, the J end lost 5 bases, and 22 bases lay between the germline ends. The CDR3 spans 19 residues. CDR3 DNA: TGCGCCAGCAGCCAAGATCAGCACCTTCCCAAATTTCAGACCGGGGAGCTGTTTTTT. Translation: CASSQDQHLPKFQTGELFF.

The rearrangement joins TRBV7-6 to TRBJ2-5, with TRBD2 matching over 7 bases. V dropped 5 bases and J dropped 0; count of bases not matched to a gene: 3. CDR1 and CDR2 from the germline V gene are SGHVS and FNYEAQ. CDR3 size: 14 residues. CDR3 protein: CASSRDYHQETQYF. Here the CDR3 DNA reads TGTGCCAGCAGCCGGGACTATCACCAAGAGACCCAGTACTTC.

The chain recombines TRBV3-1 with TRBJ2-1; D ambiguous. The CDR3 runs 11 residues. Germline CDR1 and CDR2: LGHDT and YNNKEL (reference sequence). The ends were cut back, 8 bases at V and 7 bases at J, with 9 bases in the middle. CDR3 coding DNA: TGTGCCAGCCGCGCTCTTAATGAGCAGTTCTTC. This encodes CASRALNEQFF.

This clonotype was counted between two and nine times. V gene TRBV12-3 or TRBV12-4 combines with J gene TRBJ1-5; weak D call: TRBD1 (5 bases). V was cut by 5 bases and J by 6 bases, with 8 bases left in between. CDR3 length equals 12 residues. The CDR3 sequence is CASSQQAQPQHF. The CDR3 region has the DNA TGTGCCAGCAGTCAACAGGCTCAGCCCCAGCATTTT.

The chain employs TRBV12-3 or TRBV12-4 and TRBJ1-6; D not certain. V shed 2 bases and J shed 8 bases, with 10 bases lying between them. The CDR3 runs 14 residues. CDR3 coding DNA: TGTGCCAGCAGTTTAAGCCCGCGGGATTCACCCCTCCACTTT. Amino acid sequence: CASSLSPRDSPLHF.

This clonotype was observed many times. In DNA form, the CDR3 reads TGTGCCAGCAGCCAGAACTATGGCTACACCTTC. Its protein is CASSQNYGYTF. The chain has TRBV7-9 and TRBJ1-2, with unresolved D. Per the germline V gene, CDR1 is SEHNR and CDR2 is FQNEAQ (reference sequence). Trimming stripped 5 bases from V and 2 bases from J, with 3 bases between. The CDR3 contains 11 residues.

This clonotype has a handful of counts. The chain uses TRBV27 and TRBJ2-7; either TRBD1 or TRBD2 may supply D (5 bases each). Germline-derived CDR1 and CDR2 are MNHEY and SMNVEV (reference sequence). V shed 4 bases and J shed 5 bases, with 12 bases lying between them. The CDR3 covers 13 residues. For the CDR3, the DNA is TGTGCCAGCAGTTGGTTGGGGGACGACGAGCAGTACTTC. Its translation is CASSWLGDDEQYF.

J is TRBJ1-5 and V is TRBV6-6; 8 bases align to TRBD1. V shed 8 bases and J 4 bases; nucleotides not matched to a gene: 10. The CDR3 covers 15 residues. From germline, CDR1 is MNHNY and CDR2 SVGAGI (reference sequence). CDR3 bases: TGTGCCAGCTCACGGCTGGGGACAGGAAATCAGCCCCAGCATTTT. It is translated as CASSRLGTGNQPQHF.

The rearrangement joins TRBV5-1 to TRBJ1-6; D is undetermined. CDR1 and CDR2 from the germline V gene are SGHRS and YFSETQ. V lost 0 bases to trimming and J lost 12 bases, with 7 bases between them. This CDR3 spans 12 amino acids. The chain's CDR3 is CASSLGSEPLHF. DNA of the CDR3: TGCGCCAGCAGCTTGGGGTCCGAACCCCTCCACTTT. The variable domain in full, with the rest retrieved from reference TRBV5-1 and TRBJ1-6, is KAGVTQTPRYLIKTRGQQVTLSCSPISGHRSVSWYQQTPGQGLQFLFEYFSETQRNKGNFPGRFSGRQFSNSRSEMNVSTLELGDSALYLCASSLGSEPLHFGNGTRLTVT.

The sample holds a few counts of this clonotype. The chain is built from TRBV6-5 and TRBJ2-1; 7 nucleotides line up with TRBD2. The CDR3 runs 13 residues. V shed 11 bases, J shed 5 bases, and the junction held 9 bases outside the gene matches. Germline CDR1 MNHEY, CDR2 SVGAGI. CDR3 sequence (DNA): TGTGCCGTCGGGCTAGCGGTAAACAATGAGCAGTTCTTC. Its translation: CAVGLAVNNEQFF.

V usage is TRBV5-5 and J usage is TRBJ2-1; TRBD2 matches 9 bases. CDR1 is SGHKS and CDR2 is YYEKEE in the germline V gene (reference sequence). The CDR3 contains 17 residues. After removal of 0 bases from V and 6 bases from J, the junction contained 10 bases not matched to a gene. The CDR3 nucleotides read TGTGCCAGCAGCTTGGGCGGGCTAGCGGGATGGGGCAATGAGCAGTTCTTC. Translating it yields CASSLGGLAGWGNEQFF.

This clonotype was observed at least ten times. V and J are TRBV4-1 and TRBJ1-6, with D perhaps TRBD1 (5 bases). Germline lookup yields CDR1 MGHRA and CDR2 YSYEKL. V dropped 3 bases and J dropped 9 bases, with 15 bases sitting between them. This CDR3 spans 15 amino acids. DNA for the CDR3: TGCGCCAGCAGCCAGGCCAGGGTTGGAAGTTCACCCCTCCACTTT. Amino acid sequence: CASSQARVGSSPLHF.

The chain couples TRBV6-5 to TRBJ2-5; D is unresolved. CDR1 is MNHEY and CDR2 is SVGAGI in the germline V gene. The CDR3 consists of 13 residues. The germline V and J ends were trimmed by 4 bases and 9 bases, with 15 bases remaining between them. Written as DNA, the CDR3 is TGTGCCAGCAGTTTGGACGGCCCGGTGGCCCAGTACTTC. The encoded protein is CASSLDGPVAQYF.

This clonotype has more than one count but fewer than ten. CDR3 nucleotide sequence: TGTGCCAGCTCACCACCCTGGGCAGGGGGCTCCAGGGGAGAGACCCAGTACTTC. This encodes CASSPPWAGGSRGETQYF. The chain has TRBV18 and TRBJ2-5, with 8 nucleotides matching TRBD1. In germline, CDR1 is KGHSH, CDR2 LQKENI. The junction had 13 bases not matched to a gene; V was cut back by 0 bases and J by 4 bases. The CDR3 consists of 18 residues.

There are many counts of this clonotype. The genes are TRBV7-2 and TRBJ1-5; 10 nucleotides align to TRBD1. The J segment lost 4 bases and the V segment lost 1 base, leaving 1 base of the junction unmatched. Germline V gene sequence: CDR1 SGHTA, CDR2 FQGNSA. The CDR3 is 15 residues long. CDR3 sequence (DNA): TGTGCCAGCAGCTTAGGGGACAGGGGTAATCAGCCCCAGCATTTT. It encodes CASSLGDRGNQPQHF.

This clonotype occurred a few times. The chain is built from TRBV30 and TRBJ1-2; D unresolved. Germline CDR1 and CDR2: GTSNPN and SVGIG (reference sequence). The CDR3 extends over 13 amino acids. Trimming removed 0 bases at V and 9 bases at J, with 14 bases between. The DNA for the CDR3 is TGTGCCTGGAGTGTCGGGGTTGCTTATAGCTACACCTTC. Its protein product is CAWSVGVAYSYTF.

The chain combines TRBV24-1 with TRBJ2-5; TRBD2 matches 11 bases. Per germline, CDR1 KGHDR and CDR2 SFDVKD. Unmatched junction bases numbered 8, after V lost 7 bases and J lost 2 bases. The CDR3 runs 16 residues. The CDR3 protein is CATSWTSGPNQETQYF. The CDR3 DNA reads as TGTGCCACCAGCTGGACTAGCGGGCCTAATCAAGAGACCCAGTACTTC.

This clonotype showed up just a few times. The CDR3 is CASSQDIRVSYNEQFF. DNA of the CDR3: TGCGCCAGCAGCCAAGATATCAGGGTCTCCTACAATGAGCAGTTCTTC. V gene TRBV4-3 combines with J gene TRBJ2-1; TRBD1 might be the D (5 bases). This CDR3 has 16 amino acids. Germline V CDR1 and CDR2: LGHNA, YSLEER. V was trimmed by 0 bases and J by 0 bases, leaving 9 bases between them.

This clonotype was recorded once. This rearrangement joins TRBV7-8 to TRBJ2-1; 7 bases fit TRBD2. V lost 5 bases to trimming and J lost 8 bases; unmatched junction nucleotides: 12. Per the germline V gene, CDR1 is SGHVS and CDR2 is FQNEAQ. CDR3 size: 15 residues. The CDR3 DNA is TGTGCCAGCAGCCTATTTATGGGACTAAACTATGAGCAGTTCTTC. This translates into CASSLFMGLNYEQFF.

The genes are TRBV6-2 or TRBV6-3 and TRBJ2-4; the D call may be TRBD1 or TRBD2 (5 bases each). V gave up 0 bases and J gave up 8 bases, with 11 bases separating them. The germline gives CDR1 MNHEY, CDR2 SVGEGT. The length of the CDR3 is 14 residues. DNA for the CDR3: TGTGCCAGCAGTTACTCGGGACCGGCTGACATTCAGTACTTC. Residues: CASSYSGPADIQYF.

This chain connects TRBV29-1 to TRBJ2-1, with D possibly matching TRBD1 (5 bases). CDR1 is SQVTM, CDR2 ANQGSEA, per germline. The V gene lost 4 bases and the J gene lost 10 bases, with 17 bases spanning the gap. The CDR3 contains 13 residues. The CDR3 loop reads CSVGQLLKGEQFF. CDR3 bases: TGCAGCGTTGGACAGCTGTTAAAGGGAGAGCAGTTCTTC.

This clonotype was seen only a few times. J is TRBJ2-3 and V is TRBV28, with 15 bases identical to TRBD2. This CDR3 spans 18 amino acids. The junction had 7 bases not matched to a gene; V was cut back by 3 bases and J by 3 bases. From germline, CDR1 is MDHEN and CDR2 SYDVKM. CDR3 region: CASSFWGLAGGHTDTQYF. CDR3 coding DNA: TGTGCCAGCAGTTTCTGGGGACTAGCGGGAGGTCATACAGATACGCAGTATTTT.

The chain combines TRBV15 with TRBJ2-1; D is possibly TRBD2 (7 bases). Germline CDR1 and CDR2: LNHNV and YYDKDF (reference sequence). This CDR3 comprises 17 residues. V was shortened by 1 base and J by 3 bases, with 16 bases between the two germline ends. CDR3 region: CATSRGGAGANYNEQFF. The CDR3 DNA sequence: TGTGCCACCAGCAGAGGGGGGGCGGGAGCCAACTACAATGAGCAGTTCTTC.

The DNA for the CDR3 is TGCAGTGCCCCAATGGGCGATCAGCCCCAGCATTTT. Translated, it gives CSAPMGDQPQHF. The chain employs TRBV20-1 and TRBJ1-5; D remains ambiguous. V lost 6 bases and J lost 5, with 11 bases in between. This CDR3 comprises 12 residues. From germline, CDR1 is DFQATT and CDR2 SNEGSKA (reference sequence).

This clonotype was seen a few times. V is TRBV12-3 or TRBV12-4 and J is TRBJ1-2, with TRBD1 as a possible D gene (6 bases). The V end was cut by 6 bases, the J end by 4 bases, with 21 bases between. The CDR3 sequence is 16 residues long. For the CDR3, the DNA is TGTGCCAGCAGCCGACGACGGGACATCCGATCCTATGGCTACACCTTC. As protein: CASSRRRDIRSYGYTF.

In this sample, this clonotype turned up a few times. V usage is TRBV11-2 and J usage is TRBJ1-5; D unclear. The CDR3 runs 13 residues. CDR1 SGHAT and CDR2 FQNNGV come from the germline V gene. The V and J ends lost 2 bases and 3 bases respectively, with 5 bases between them. The CDR3 protein is CASSLWDNQPQHF. The CDR3 DNA follows: TGTGCCAGCAGCTTATGGGACAATCAGCCCCAGCATTTT.